The rows below give T cell receptor beta chains drawn from one sample of a study of regulatory T cells in long-lasting Graves disease. MiXCR was run by TCRdb on the multiplex PCR reads, yielding one entry per CDR3 protein. The repertoire holds about 530,000 distinct CDR3 sequences, with about 16% as singletons. A further study also used this sample, focusing on T cells in Graves' hyperthyroidism and ophthalmopathy.

Here the sequenced sample was peripheral blood mononuclear cells (PBMCs), taken at new diagnosis, from a patient treated with antithyroid drugs. These TCRs come from a woman aged 35-65 years with Graves disease. Each CDR3 is given with its conserved first and last residue. The D gene is left open where the match is weak. Expanded clones get a size class; other rows say once, few or many, or leave the size out.

clone size: -; J gene: TRBJ2-5; V gene: TRBV4-1; D gene: -; CDR3 protein: CASSVRLGTQETQYF; CDR3 DNA: TGCGCCAGCAGCGTTCGACTGGGGACCCAAGAGACCCAGTACTTC
clone size: few; J gene: TRBJ1-3; V gene: TRBV4-2; D gene: -; CDR3 protein: CASSTTGTKPGNTIYF; CDR3 DNA: TGTGCCAGCAGCACAACCGGGACCAAGCCTGGAAACACCATATATTTT
clone size: many; J gene: TRBJ2-7; V gene: TRBV28; D gene: -; CDR3 protein: CASSPSGQPVPYF; CDR3 DNA: TGTGCCAGCAGTCCCTCAGGACAGCCTGTGCCGTACTTC
clone size: few; J gene: TRBJ2-1; V gene: TRBV7-8; D gene: TRBD1; CDR3 protein: CASSSRQGFNEQFF; CDR3 DNA: TGTGCCAGCAGCTCCAGACAGGGGTTCAATGAGCAGTTCTTC
clone size: many; J gene: TRBJ1-2; V gene: TRBV2; D gene: -; CDR3 protein: CASSEASEVAGEGYTF; CDR3 DNA: TGTGCCAGCAGTGAAGCGTCGGAGGTAGCGGGTGAAGGCTACACCTTC
clone size: -; J gene: TRBJ1-2; V gene: TRBV5-1; D gene: -; CDR3 protein: CASSLPTGSYGYTF; CDR3 DNA: TGCGCCAGCAGCTTGCCGACCGGTTCCTATGGCTACACCTTC
clone size: few; J gene: TRBJ1-5; V gene: TRBV4-1; D gene: -; CDR3 protein: CASSRANAQPQHF; CDR3 DNA: TGCGCCAGCAGCCGAGCTAACGCCCAGCCCCAGCATTTT
clone size: many; J gene: TRBJ2-5; V gene: TRBV2; D gene: TRBD2; CDR3 protein: CASFRTRSAETQYF; CDR3 DNA: TGTGCCAGCTTTCGGACTAGATCGGCGGAGACCCAGTACTTC
clone size: many; J gene: TRBJ2-2; V gene: TRBV7-9; D gene: TRBD1; CDR3 protein: CASSLITGQKNTGELFF; CDR3 DNA: TGTGCCAGCAGCTTGATTACGGGACAGAAGAACACCGGGGAGCTGTTTTTT
clone size: once; J gene: TRBJ1-4; V gene: TRBV6-1; D gene: -; CDR3 protein: CASSHRPDETLFF; CDR3 DNA: TGTGCCAGCAGTCATCGCCCGGATGAAACACTGTTTTTT
clone size: -; J gene: TRBJ2-2; V gene: TRBV19; D gene: -; CDR3 protein: CASTPDQGSGELFF; CDR3 DNA: TGTGCCAGTACCCCGGACCAGGGATCCGGGGAGCTGTTTTTT
clone size: many; J gene: TRBJ1-2; V gene: TRBV20-1; D gene: -; CDR3 protein: CSASPTTPGYQGYTF; CDR3 DNA: TGCAGTGCTAGCCCTACGACCCCCGGGTACCAGGGCTACACCTTC
clone size: -; J gene: TRBJ2-5; V gene: TRBV7-6; D gene: -; CDR3 protein: CASSSRGFTETQYF; CDR3 DNA: TGTGCCAGCAGCTCCCGGGGGTTCACGGAGACCCAGTACTTC
clone size: -; J gene: TRBJ1-4; V gene: TRBV19; D gene: TRBD1; CDR3 protein: CASSTHSGGRTKLFF; CDR3 DNA: TGTGCCAGTAGTACCCATTCAGGGGGTCGTACGAAACTGTTTTTT
clone size: few; J gene: TRBJ1-1; V gene: TRBV27; D gene: -; CDR3 protein: CASSLKPVNTEAFF; CDR3 DNA: TGTGCCAGCAGTTTAAAACCCGTGAACACTGAAGCTTTCTTT
clone size: many; J gene: TRBJ2-1; V gene: TRBV2; D gene: -; CDR3 protein: CASSEWRDPSNEQFF; CDR3 DNA: TGTGCCAGCAGTGAGTGGCGGGATCCCTCCAATGAGCAGTTCTTC
clone size: few; J gene: TRBJ2-3; V gene: TRBV6-5; D gene: -; CDR3 protein: CASSYHPLSGGRTDTQYF; CDR3 DNA: TGTGCCAGCAGCTACCATCCCCTATCGGGGGGCCGCACAGATACGCAGTATTTT